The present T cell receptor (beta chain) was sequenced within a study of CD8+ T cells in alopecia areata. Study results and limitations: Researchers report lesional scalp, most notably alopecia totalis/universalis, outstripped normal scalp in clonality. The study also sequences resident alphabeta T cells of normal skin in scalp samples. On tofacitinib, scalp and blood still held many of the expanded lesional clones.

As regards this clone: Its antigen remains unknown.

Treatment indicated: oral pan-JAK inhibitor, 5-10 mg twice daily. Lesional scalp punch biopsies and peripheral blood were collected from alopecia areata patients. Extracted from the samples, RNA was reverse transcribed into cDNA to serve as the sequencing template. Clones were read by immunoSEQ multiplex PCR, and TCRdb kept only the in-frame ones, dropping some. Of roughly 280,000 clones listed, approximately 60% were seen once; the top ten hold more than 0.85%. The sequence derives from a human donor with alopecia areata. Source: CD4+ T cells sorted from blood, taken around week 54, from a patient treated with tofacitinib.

The CDR3 DNA sequence: TGTGCCAGCAGCCAACTGACAGGCAACTATGGCTACACCTTC. This gives the protein CASSQLTGNYGYTF. The chain uses TRBV4-2 and TRBJ1-2, with D tentatively TRBD1 (6 bases). V was shortened by 2 bases and J by 2 bases, with 9 bases between the two germline ends. Germline V gene lookup returns CDR1 LGHNA and CDR2 YNFKEQ. CDR3 length equals 14 residues.